This TCR beta chain was identified during a study of cytomegalovirus exposure and HLA in healthy donors. About the study: Counted in an early data release were 65 million to 100 million unique TCRs from HLA-typed donors. Of all 380 or so donors who were genotyped, 81% belonged to the Caucasian-associated ancestry cluster. Findings of the study overall: Reportedly, HLA-A and HLA-B alleles of most subjects were accurately predicted from TCR beta. One later analysis reportedly identified an Asian-associated ancestry cluster that showed fewer N-insertions than the approximately 670-donor mean.

CDR1 is LNHDA and CDR2 is SQIVND in the germline V gene (reference sequence). The CDR3 runs 14 residues. V was clipped by 4 bases and J by 2 bases, with 9 bases between them. As concerns this clone: The antigen is not known.

The PCR contained 60 Vbeta and 13 Jbeta primers. Assay: immunoSEQ multiplex PCR; the TCRdb copy retains only in-frame clones and omits some. The table shows about 93,000 clones, with 78% occurring only once. Sequencing was performed on PBMCs. This chain joins TRBV19 and TRBJ1-5; D remains unclear. The source is a woman in her thirties or forties in good health and CMV-seronegative. The CDR3 nucleotides are TGTGCCAGTAGTAAGACTTGGGGCAATCAGCCCCAGCATTTT. Translation gives CASSKTWGNQPQHF.